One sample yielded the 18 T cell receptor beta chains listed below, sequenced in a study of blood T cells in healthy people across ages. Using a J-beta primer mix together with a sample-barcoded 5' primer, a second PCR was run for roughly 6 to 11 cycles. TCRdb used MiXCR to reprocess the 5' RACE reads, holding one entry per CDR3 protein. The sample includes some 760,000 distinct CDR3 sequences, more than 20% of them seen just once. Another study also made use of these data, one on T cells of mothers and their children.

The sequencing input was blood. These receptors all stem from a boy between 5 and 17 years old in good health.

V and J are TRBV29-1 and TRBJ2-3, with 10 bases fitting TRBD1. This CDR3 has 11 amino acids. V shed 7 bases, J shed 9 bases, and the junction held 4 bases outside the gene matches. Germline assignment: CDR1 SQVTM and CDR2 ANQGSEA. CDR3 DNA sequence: TGCAGCGCTCCGGGACAGGGGACGCAGTATTTT. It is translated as CSAPGQGTQYF.

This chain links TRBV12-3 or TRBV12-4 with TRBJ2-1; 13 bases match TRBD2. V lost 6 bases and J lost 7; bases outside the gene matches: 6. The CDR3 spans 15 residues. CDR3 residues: CASRKLAGGPNEQFF. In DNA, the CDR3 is TGTGCCAGCAGAAAACTAGCGGGGGGGCCAAATGAGCAGTTCTTC.

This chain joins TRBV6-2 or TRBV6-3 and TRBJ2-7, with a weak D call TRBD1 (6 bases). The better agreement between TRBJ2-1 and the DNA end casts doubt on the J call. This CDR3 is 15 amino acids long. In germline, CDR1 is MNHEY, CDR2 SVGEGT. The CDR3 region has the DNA TGTGCCAGCAGCCCCGACAGGTCCACCTACAATGAGCAGTTCTTC. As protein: CASSPDRSTYNEQFF.

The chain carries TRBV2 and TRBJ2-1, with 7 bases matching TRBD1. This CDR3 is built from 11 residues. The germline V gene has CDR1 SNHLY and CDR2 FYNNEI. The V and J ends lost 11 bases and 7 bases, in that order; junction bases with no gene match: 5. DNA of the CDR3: TGTGCCGGCGAACAGGGGAATGAGCAGTTCTTC. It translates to CAGEQGNEQFF. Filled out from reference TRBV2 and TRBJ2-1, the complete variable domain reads EPEVTQTPSHQVTQMGQEVILRCVPISNHLYFYWYRQILGQKVEFLVSFYNNEISEKSEIFDDQFSVERPDGSNFTLKIRSTKLEDSAMYFCAGEQGNEQFFGPGTRLTVL.

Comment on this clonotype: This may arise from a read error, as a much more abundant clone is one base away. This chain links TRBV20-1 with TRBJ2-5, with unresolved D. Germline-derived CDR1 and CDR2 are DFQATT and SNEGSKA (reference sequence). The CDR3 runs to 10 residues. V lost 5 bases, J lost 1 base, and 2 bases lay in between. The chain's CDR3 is CSAGQETQYF. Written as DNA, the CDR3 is TGCAGTGCTGGCCAAGAGACCCAGTACTTC.

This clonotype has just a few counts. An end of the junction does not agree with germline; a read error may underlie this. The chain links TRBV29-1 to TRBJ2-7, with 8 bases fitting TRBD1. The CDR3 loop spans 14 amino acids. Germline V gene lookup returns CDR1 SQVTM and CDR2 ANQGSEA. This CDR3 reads CSAAQTGVSHEQYF. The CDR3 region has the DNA TGCAGCGCGGCGCAGACAGGGGTCTCCCACGAGCAGTACTTC.

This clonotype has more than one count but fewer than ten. Here the CDR3 reads CASSLTNLAGTQETQYF. The CDR3 bases are TGTGCCAGCAGCCTCACGAACCTAGCGGGAACACAAGAGACCCAGTACTTC. The chain links TRBV3-1 to TRBJ2-5; 9 positions agree with TRBD2. CDR1 LGHDT and CDR2 YNNKEL come from the germline V gene (reference sequence). The CDR3 loop spans 17 amino acids. With V trimmed by 4 bases and J by 2 bases, 11 bases remained unmatched.

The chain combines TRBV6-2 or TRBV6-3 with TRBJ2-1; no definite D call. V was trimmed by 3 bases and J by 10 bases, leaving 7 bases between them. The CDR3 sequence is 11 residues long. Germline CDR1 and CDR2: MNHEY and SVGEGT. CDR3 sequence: CASSYWVEQFF. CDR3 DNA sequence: TGTGCCAGCAGTTATTGGGTGGAGCAGTTCTTC.

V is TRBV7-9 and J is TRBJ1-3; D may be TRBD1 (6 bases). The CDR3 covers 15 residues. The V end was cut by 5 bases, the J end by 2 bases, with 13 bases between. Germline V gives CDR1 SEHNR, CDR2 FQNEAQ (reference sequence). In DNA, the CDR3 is TGTGCCAGCAGCCCACAACAGGGCCCTGGAAACACCATATATTTT. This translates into CASSPQQGPGNTIYF.

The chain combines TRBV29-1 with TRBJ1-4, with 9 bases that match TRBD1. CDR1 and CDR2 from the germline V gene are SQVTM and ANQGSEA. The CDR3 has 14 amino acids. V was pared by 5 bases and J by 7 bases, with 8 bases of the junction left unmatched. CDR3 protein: CSVTGQGKGEKLFF. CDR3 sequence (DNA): TGCAGCGTTACGGGACAGGGAAAGGGTGAAAAACTGTTTTTT.

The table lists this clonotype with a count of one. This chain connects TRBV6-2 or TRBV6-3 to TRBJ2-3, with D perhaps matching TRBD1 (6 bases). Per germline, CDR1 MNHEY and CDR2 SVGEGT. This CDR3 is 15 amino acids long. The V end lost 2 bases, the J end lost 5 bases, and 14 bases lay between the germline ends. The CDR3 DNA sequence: TGTGCCAGCAGTTACCGCCGACAGGCTCAAGATACGCAGTATTTT. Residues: CASSYRRQAQDTQYF.

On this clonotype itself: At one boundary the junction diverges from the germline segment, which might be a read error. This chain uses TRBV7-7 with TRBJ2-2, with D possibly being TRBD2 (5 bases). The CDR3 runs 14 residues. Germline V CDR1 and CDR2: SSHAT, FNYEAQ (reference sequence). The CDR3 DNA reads TGTGCTAGCAGCTACGGGATCCACACCGGGGAGCTGTTTTTT. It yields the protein CASSYGIHTGELFF.

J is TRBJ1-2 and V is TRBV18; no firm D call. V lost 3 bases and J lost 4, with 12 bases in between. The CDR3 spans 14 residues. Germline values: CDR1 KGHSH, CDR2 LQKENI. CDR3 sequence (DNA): TGTGCCAGCTCACCGGATACAGCCCTCTATGGCTACACCTTC. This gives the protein CASSPDTALYGYTF.

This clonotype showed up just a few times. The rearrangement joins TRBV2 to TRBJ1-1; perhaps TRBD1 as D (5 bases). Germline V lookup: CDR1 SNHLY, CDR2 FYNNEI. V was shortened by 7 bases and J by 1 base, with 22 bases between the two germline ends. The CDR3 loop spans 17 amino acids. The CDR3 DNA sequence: TGTGCCAGCACGGGGCAGGGCTCGAGCGACCAGAACACTGAAGCTTTCTTT. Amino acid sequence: CASTGQGSSDQNTEAFF.

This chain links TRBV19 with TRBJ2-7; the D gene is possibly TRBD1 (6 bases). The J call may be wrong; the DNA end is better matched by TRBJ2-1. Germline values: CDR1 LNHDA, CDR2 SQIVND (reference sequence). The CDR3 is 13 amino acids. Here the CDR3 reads CASTTQGYNEQFF. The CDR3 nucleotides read TGTGCCAGTACCACACAGGGCTACAATGAGCAGTTCTTC.

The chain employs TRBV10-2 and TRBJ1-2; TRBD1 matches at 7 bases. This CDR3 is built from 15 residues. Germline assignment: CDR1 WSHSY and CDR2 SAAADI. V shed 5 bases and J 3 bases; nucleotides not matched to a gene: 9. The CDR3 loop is CASSSGQTIDYGYTF. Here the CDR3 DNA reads TGCGCCAGCAGTTCGGGACAGACCATTGACTATGGCTACACCTTC.

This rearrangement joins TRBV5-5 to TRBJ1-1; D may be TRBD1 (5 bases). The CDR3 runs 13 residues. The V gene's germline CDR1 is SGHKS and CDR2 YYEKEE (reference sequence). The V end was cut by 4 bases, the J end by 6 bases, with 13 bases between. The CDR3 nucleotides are TGTGCCAGCAGCATCCGGAGGGGTGCTGAAGCTTTCTTT. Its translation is CASSIRRGAEAFF.

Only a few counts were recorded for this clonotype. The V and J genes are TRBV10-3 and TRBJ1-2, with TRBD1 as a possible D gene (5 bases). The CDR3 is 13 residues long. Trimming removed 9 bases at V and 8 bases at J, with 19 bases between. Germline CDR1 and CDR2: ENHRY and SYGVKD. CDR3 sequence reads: CAIDSGSLDGYTF. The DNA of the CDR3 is TGTGCCATTGATTCAGGGAGTCTGGACGGCTACACCTTC.